This paragraph reports one TCR beta chain. The entry originates in a study of blood T cell repertoires in COVID-19. Study summary: The United States, Italy and Spain supplied acute and convalescent COVID-19 samples. Sources were T cells, B-cell-depleted T cells, or PBMCs; the material itself was cDNA or gDNA.

How the authors handled the data: Amplification with reference gene primers provided the estimates of nucleated cell counts. Data came from immunoSEQ multiplex PCR; TCRdb stores just in-frame clones and leaves some out. The V and J calls and clone size are taken from that table; D and trimming were inferred from the DNA. The sample includes about 200,000 clones, 80% to 90% seen only once; the top ten take approximately 6.1%. The CDR3 has 16 residues. This chain links TRBV21-1 with TRBJ2-7; the table's D gene call, TRBD2, was not cross checked with the DNA. TRBV21-1 is a listed pseudogene. This sequence was found in an elderly man with acute or convalescent COVID-19. Sample: peripheral blood. CDR3 sequence: CASSIVGGPCSYEQYV. The DNA for the CDR3 is TGTGCCAGCAGCATCGTGGGAGGGCCGTGCTCCTACGAGCAGTACGTC.